The 30 T cell receptor beta chains below were found in one sample sequenced in a study of CD8+ T cells in alopecia areata. Reverse transcribed after extraction, RNA yielded cDNA as the sequencing template. Profiled with immunoSEQ multiplex PCR; TCRdb holds only in-frame clones, not every one. The sample contains 90,000 to 130,000 clones, under 60% of which appear only once. Treatment in this sample: oral pan-JAK inhibitor, 5-10 mg twice daily. Sequenced material: CD8+ T cells sorted from blood, taken at week 24, from a patient treated with tofacitinib. The receptor source for this set is a human donor with alopecia areata.

This clone has just a few counts. V usage is TRBV30 and J usage is TRBJ1-1, with D unclear. This CDR3 is 13 amino acids long. Trimming stripped 1 base from V and 1 base from J, with 7 bases between. Germline loops: CDR1 GTSNPN, CDR2 SVGIG (reference sequence). CDR3 region: CAWSEVGNTEAFF. CDR3 coding DNA: TGTGCCTGGAGTGAGGTGGGGAACACTGAAGCTTTCTTT.

The chain uses TRBV27 and TRBJ1-5; D gene uncertain. This CDR3 region has 15 residues. In germline, CDR1 is MNHEY, CDR2 SMNVEV (reference sequence). Trimming stripped 5 bases from V and 7 bases from J, with 18 bases between. The CDR3 sequence is CASSPIPQAEQPQHF. The CDR3 DNA follows: TGTGCCAGCAGTCCCATTCCCCAAGCGGAACAGCCCCAGCATTTT.

The CDR3 DNA follows: TGCAGCGTGAGTGGGGCCAGGGAAGCCAAAAACATTCAGTACTTC. Protein: CSVSGAREAKNIQYF. The V and J genes are TRBV29-1 and TRBJ2-4; a possible D gene is TRBD1 (5 bases). The CDR3 loop spans 15 amino acids. V dropped 6 bases and J dropped 0 bases, with 15 bases sitting between them. Germline loops: CDR1 SQVTM, CDR2 ANQGSEA.

Points on this clone: Other DNA sequences in the same sample also yield this CDR3. CDR3 in amino acids: CASSPGQNTGELFF. Here the CDR3 DNA reads TGTGCCAGCAGCCCGGGACAGAACACCGGGGAGCTGTTTTTT. This chain joins TRBV9 and TRBJ2-2; D may be TRBD1 (6 bases). From germline, CDR1 is SGDLS and CDR2 YYNGEE. V dropped 4 bases and J dropped 1 base, with 8 bases sitting between them. The CDR3 has 14 residues.

V usage is TRBV29-1 and J usage is TRBJ2-7; tentative D call: TRBD1 (6 bases). V was clipped by 6 bases and J by 3 bases, with 15 bases between them. The germline CDR1 and CDR2 sequences are SQVTM and ANQGSEA. This CDR3 comprises 13 residues. The CDR3 spells CSVGTGSGYEQYF. CDR3 DNA: TGCAGCGTCGGTACAGGGTCAGGCTACGAGCAGTACTTC.

Concerning this clone itself: A much more abundant neighbour one base away suggests this may be a read error. The DNA for the CDR3 is TGTGCCAGCAGTGCAAGGACAGGGGATAATTCACCCCCCCACTTT. Amino acid sequence: CASSARTGDNSPPHF. The chain has TRBV6-6 and TRBJ1-6; 9 bases map to TRBD1. The V gene's germline CDR1 is MNHNY and CDR2 SVGAGI (reference sequence). The CDR3 has 15 residues.

This chain connects TRBV4-3 to TRBJ2-7; D is perhaps TRBD1 (5 bases). V lost 0 bases to trimming and J lost 1 base, with 10 bases between them. Germline lookup yields CDR1 LGHNA and CDR2 YSLEER. CDR3 size: 15 residues. CDR3 nucleotides: TGCGCCAGCAGCCAAGATGGAGACAGTTCCTACGAGCAGTACTTC. Translation: CASSQDGDSSYEQYF.

V gene TRBV4-1 combines with J gene TRBJ2-5; tentatively, D is TRBD2 (7 bases). The CDR3 runs 16 residues. V lost 0 bases, J lost 5 bases, and 16 bases lay in between. CDR1 and CDR2 (germline): MGHRA, YSYEKL. DNA of the CDR3: TGCGCCAGCAGCCAAGATTGGGGGGGCCCATGGGAGACCCAGTACTTC. Translation: CASSQDWGGPWETQYF.

The V and J genes are TRBV6-4 and TRBJ2-3; D is uncertain. This CDR3 is 14 amino acids long. Trimming took off 0 bases at V and 1 base at J, with 5 bases between the two ends. CDR1 is MRHNA and CDR2 is SNTAGT in the germline V gene. The CDR3 sequence is CASSDSAGTDTQYF. As DNA, the CDR3 is TGTGCCAGCAGTGACTCGGCGGGCACAGATACGCAGTATTTT.

The chain couples TRBV2 to TRBJ2-5; 11 positions match TRBD2. The CDR3 extends over 15 amino acids. Germline V CDR1 and CDR2: SNHLY, FYNNEI. With V trimmed by 6 bases and J by 5 bases, 8 bases remained unmatched. This CDR3 is CASRIAGGFAETQYF. The CDR3 nucleotides are TGTGCCAGCAGGATAGCGGGGGGGTTCGCGGAGACCCAGTACTTC.

The chain recombines TRBV7-9 with TRBJ1-1; 8 nucleotides align to TRBD1. The germline V gene has CDR1 SEHNR and CDR2 FQNEAQ (reference sequence). The length of the CDR3 is 13 residues. With V trimmed by 4 bases and J by 4 bases, 2 bases remained unmatched. The CDR3 loop reads CASSWTGITEAFF. As DNA, the CDR3 is TGTGCCAGCAGCTGGACAGGGATCACTGAAGCTTTCTTT.

The V and J genes are TRBV19 and TRBJ2-7; 8 positions agree with TRBD1. The CDR3 loop spans 13 amino acids. With 4 bases clipped from V and 4 bases from J, the junction kept 3 bases outside the gene matches. Germline V gene lookup returns CDR1 LNHDA and CDR2 SQIVND (reference sequence). The CDR3 protein is CASSTGGYYEQYF. In DNA form, the CDR3 reads TGTGCCAGTAGTACAGGGGGCTATTACGAGCAGTACTTC.

This clone was observed a few times. J is TRBJ2-1 and V is TRBV4-3, with D hard to call. CDR1 and CDR2 (germline): LGHNA, YSLEER. This CDR3 comprises 15 residues. Trimming shortened V by 0 bases and J by 4 bases, and 10 bases separated the two germline ends. CDR3 sequence reads: CASSQDPGRYNEQFF. The CDR3 DNA follows: TGCGCCAGCAGCCAAGACCCGGGTCGTTACAATGAGCAGTTCTTC.

The CDR3 DNA reads as TGTGCCAGCAGCCCTTCTACCTACGAGCAGTACTTC. This encodes CASSPSTYEQYF. This chain connects TRBV11-2 to TRBJ2-7; D uncertain. The V end was cut by 5 bases, the J end by 2 bases, with 7 bases between. The CDR3 extends over 12 amino acids. The germline V gene has CDR1 SGHAT and CDR2 FQNNGV. The whole variable domain, filled in from reference TRBV11-2 and TRBJ2-7, reads EAGVAQSPRYKIIEKRQSVAFWCNPISGHATLYWYQQILGQGPKLLIQFQNNGVVDDSQLPKDRFSAERLKGVDSTLKIQPAKLEDSAVYLCASSPSTYEQYFGPGTRLTVT.

This clone showed up just a few times. The chain has TRBV7-9 and TRBJ2-7; tentative D call: TRBD2 (6 bases). This CDR3 is built from 15 residues. Germline loops: CDR1 SEHNR, CDR2 FQNEAQ (reference sequence). The germline V and J ends were trimmed by 0 bases and 3 bases, with 12 bases remaining between them. As DNA, the CDR3 is TGTGCCAGCAGCTTAGCGGCCGGGACTCTCTACGAGCAGTACTTC. Translated, it gives CASSLAAGTLYEQYF.

This clone was seen more than once but under ten times. The chain employs TRBV30 and TRBJ2-1, with 15 bases that match TRBD2. The CDR3 spans 17 residues. The germline V gene encodes CDR1 GTSNPN and CDR2 SVGIG (reference sequence). With 3 bases clipped from V and 5 bases from J, the junction kept 8 bases outside the gene matches. The CDR3: CAWSLGLAGGIDNEQFF. CDR3 DNA sequence: TGTGCCTGGAGCCTAGGACTAGCGGGGGGGATCGACAATGAGCAGTTCTTC.

The chain couples TRBV29-1 to TRBJ2-7; 8 positions agree with TRBD1. CDR1 is SQVTM and CDR2 is ANQGSEA in the germline V gene. The CDR3 sequence is 14 residues long. Trimming at V came to 7 bases and at J to 0 bases, leaving 8 bases not matched to a gene. The CDR3 coding sequence is TGCAGCGCAGCCGGGACAGGTAACTCCTACGAGCAGTACTTC. Protein: CSAAGTGNSYEQYF.

V and J are TRBV5-6 and TRBJ1-1, with TRBD1 as a possible D gene (5 bases). V lost 1 base, J lost 6 bases, and 7 bases lay in between. This CDR3 is built from 12 residues. Per germline, CDR1 SGHDT and CDR2 YYEEEE. The CDR3 sequence: CASSLQGAEAFF. The DNA for the CDR3 is TGTGCCAGCAGCTTGCAGGGCGCTGAAGCTTTCTTT.

The gene calls are TRBV5-1 and TRBJ1-6; D gene uncertain. CDR1 and CDR2 (germline): SGHRS, YFSETQ. Trimming took off 3 bases at V and 6 bases at J, with 7 bases between the two ends. This CDR3 is built from 13 residues. This CDR3 reads CASSYSVNSPLHF. For the CDR3, the DNA is TGCGCCAGCAGCTATTCTGTTAATTCACCCCTCCACTTT.

The rearrangement joins TRBV5-6 to TRBJ2-2; no clear D gene. The V gene's germline CDR1 is SGHDT and CDR2 YYEEEE. Trimming took 0 bases from V and 1 from J, leaving 10 bases between them. This CDR3 has 16 residues. The CDR3 protein is CASSLVVELNTGELFF. For the CDR3, the DNA is TGTGCCAGCAGCTTGGTTGTGGAATTGAACACCGGGGAGCTGTTTTTT. Full variable domain (missing parts from reference TRBV5-6 and TRBJ2-2): DAGVTQSPTHLIKTRGQQVTLRCSPKSGHDTVSWYQQALGQGPQFIFQYYEEEERQRGNFPDRFSGHQFPNYSSELNVNALLLGDSALYLCASSLVVELNTGELFFGEGSRLTVL.

CDR3 residues: CAYLGGETQYF. The DNA of the CDR3 is TGTGCCTACCTAGGCGGGGAGACCCAGTACTTC. The rearrangement links TRBV30 to TRBJ2-5; D perhaps matches TRBD2 (5 bases). Deletions cut 7 bases from V and 5 bases from J, with 11 bases between. Germline CDR1 GTSNPN, CDR2 SVGIG (reference sequence). The CDR3 runs 11 residues.

The V gene is TRBV10-3, the J gene TRBJ2-7; D possibly corresponds to TRBD1 (5 bases). CDR1 ENHRY and CDR2 SYGVKD come from the germline V gene. CDR3 size: 17 residues. The V end lost 3 bases, the J end lost 4 bases, and 22 bases lay between the germline ends. Written as DNA, the CDR3 is TGTGCCATCAGTGATGACAGAGATGGGGCATCCCTGTACGAGCAGTACTTC. Its translation is CAISDDRDGASLYEQYF.

The chain is built from TRBV11-1 and TRBJ2-1, with TRBD2 matching 10 bases. Per the germline V gene, CDR1 is SGHAT and CDR2 is FQDESV (reference sequence). The CDR3 spans 17 residues. The V segment lost 5 bases and the J segment 8 bases; nucleotides outside the gene matches: 15. CDR3 amino acids: CASSPTRGAGGRYEQFF. The CDR3 nucleotides read TGTGCCAGCAGCCCCACCAGGGGAGCGGGGGGGCGCTATGAGCAGTTCTTC. Together with reference TRBV11-1 and TRBJ2-1, the CDR3 gives the full variable domain: EAEVAQSPRYKITEKSQAVAFWCDPISGHATLYWYRQILGQGPELLVQFQDESVVDDSQLPKDRFSAERLKGVDSTLKIQPAELGDSAMYLCASSPTRGAGGRYEQFFGPGTRLTVL.

This clone appeared once. The chain recombines TRBV19 with TRBJ1-2; 11 bases align to TRBD1. CDR1 and CDR2 (germline): LNHDA, SQIVND (reference sequence). The trim removed 9 bases at V and 3 bases at J, leaving 9 bases unmatched. The CDR3 loop spans 15 amino acids. CDR3 DNA: TGTGCCAGCGGACAGGGGGCGTATTCGGACTATGGCTACACCTTC. This translates into CASGQGAYSDYGYTF.

This chain links TRBV25-1 with TRBJ1-2, with TRBD1 matching 8 bases. Germline V gene data show CDR1 as MGHDK and CDR2 as SYGVNS. The CDR3 loop spans 12 amino acids. Losses at the gene ends were 8 bases for V and 5 bases for J; bases not matched to a gene: 4. CDR3 bases: TGTGCCAGCTCAGGGGGCCGGTATGGCTACACCTTC. This gives the protein CASSGGRYGYTF.

The genes are TRBV2 and TRBJ1-1; D gene unclear. Germline V CDR1 and CDR2: SNHLY, FYNNEI. V was cut by 2 bases and J by 11 bases, with 15 bases left in between. The CDR3 totals 13 residues. DNA of the CDR3: TGTGCCAGCAGTGAAAGTCGGCGGGGTCTGGCTTTCTTT. Its translation is CASSESRRGLAFF. The entire variable domain, with the rest obtained from reference TRBV2 and TRBJ1-1, is as follows: EPEVTQTPSHQVTQMGQEVILRCVPISNHLYFYWYRQILGQKVEFLVSFYNNEISEKSEIFDDQFSVERPDGSNFTLKIRSTKLEDSAMYFCASSESRRGLAFFGQGTRLTVV.

This clone was observed a handful of times. This chain uses TRBV29-1 with TRBJ2-2, with TRBD1 as a possible D gene (6 bases). Between the trimmed V and J ends, which lost 3 bases and 3 bases, there was a span of 8 bases. CDR3 length equals 13 residues. The V gene's germline CDR1 is SQVTM and CDR2 ANQGSEA. CDR3 DNA: TGCAGCGTTGACACAGGGTACACCGGGGAGCTGTTTTTT. Residues: CSVDTGYTGELFF.

This clone was seen more than once but under ten times. The rearrangement links TRBV13 to TRBJ1-3; D uncertain. The CDR3 has 15 residues. Trimming removed 4 bases from V and 5 bases from J, with 15 bases in between. Germline assignment: CDR1 PRHDT and CDR2 FYEKMQ (reference sequence). The CDR3 sequence is CASSSHDSERNTIYF. CDR3 nucleotide sequence: TGTGCCAGCAGCTCACACGATTCCGAGCGAAACACCATATATTTT.

In its sample, this clone was seen a few times. This sequence joins TRBV7-9 and TRBJ2-1; D not resolved. Trimming left V 2 bases short and J 9 bases short, with 8 bases between. This CDR3 spans 12 amino acids. CDR1 and CDR2 (germline): SEHNR, FQNEAQ (reference sequence). CDR3 residues: CASSLNSLEQFF. CDR3 bases: TGTGCCAGCAGCTTAAATAGTCTTGAGCAGTTCTTC.

The chain has TRBV7-2 and TRBJ1-2; TRBD1 is a possible D gene (5 bases). V lost 2 bases to trimming and J lost 7 bases, with 23 bases between them. The CDR3 loop spans 17 amino acids. CDR1 and CDR2 from the germline V gene are SGHTA and FQGNSA. CDR3 sequence (DNA): TGTGCCAGCAGCTTAATTCCGGCAGGGCGTGATTACTCTGGCTACACCTTC. As protein: CASSLIPAGRDYSGYTF. Together with reference TRBV7-2 and TRBJ1-2, the CDR3 gives the full variable domain: GAGVSQSPSNKVTEKGKDVELRCDPISGHTALYWYRQSLGQGLEFLIYFQGNSAPDKSGLPSDRFSAERTGGSVSTLTIQRTQQEDSAVYLCASSLIPAGRDYSGYTFGSGTRLTVV.